This T cell receptor (beta chain) comes out of a study of blood T cell repertoires in COVID-19 (dated by TCRdb to the early 2020s). Study-level background: Samples covering the acute and convalescent phases of COVID-19 were provided by collaborators in the United States, Italy and Spain. The prospective study material was composed of cDNA or gDNA derived from T cells, B-cell-depleted T cells, or PBMCs. The dataset comprised deeply sampled blood TCRbeta repertoires from subjects exposed to, actively infected with, or recovered from COVID-19. The repertoires were released in a freely available public database meant as a resource for research on the immune response to SARS-CoV-2. The samples were drawn from two sources: the first 160 participants of the ongoing ImmuneRACE study, and over 950 subjects contributed by 6 global collaborators. Sample metadata almost always included a de-identified subject ID, COVID-19 status, age in years and sex. Where available, HLA class I and class II types were obtained from metadata supplied by the sample provider rather than from assay-based typing.

As concerns this clone: This clone's antigen is unknown. Base qualities are not provided; no much larger clone lies one nucleotide away.

There are 15 amino acids in the CDR3, from cysteine to phenylalanine inclusive. Left in the record is the CDR3 DNA by itself, 45 bases read in frame from the first base. Taken from the germline V gene, the CDR1 and CDR2 loops are SGHVS and FQNEAQ. Trimming takes 2 bases from V and 4 bases from J, and the germline ends sit 11 bases apart. The immunoSEQ Assay, a bias-controlled multiplex PCR, was used to amplify TCRbeta CDR3 regions from genomic DNA. The paper's processing steps were these. The number of nucleated cells in each sample was estimated from the amplification of reference gene primers within the assay. To quantify the absolute abundance of each unique TCRbeta CDR3 rearrangement, sequence reads were collapsed and filtered. For each sample, productive Simpson clonality was calculated by taking the square root of Simpson's diversity index across productive rearrangements. TCRdb limited this immuneACCESS table to in-frame rearrangements with V and J called. A share of clones is missing; checked studies link under half to unresolved V genes, and the rest is unexplained. Clone size and the V and J calls come from that table; the DNA yielded D and trimming. The sample includes under 200,000 clones, with roughly 86% observed a single time. The biggest ten clones account for under 3% of the sample.

One collaborating source in Seattle enrolled patients during active infection and followed them longitudinally through the course of disease. Collaborating institutions collected whole blood in K2EDTA tubes following their own protocols. For TCRbeta analysis, collaborator samples were shipped as frozen whole blood, as isolated PBMCs, or as DNA extracted from either sample type. Overall results and qualifications from the work: The quantity of clinical and demographic metadata differed by source and by participant and was supplied without curation.

The chain is made from TRBV7-8 and TRBJ1-4; possibly the D gene is TRBD1, per 6 matching bases. Sequences were obtained from peripheral blood. The sequence came from a woman at least 80 years old with COVID-19, enrolled during active disease. For the CDR3, the sequence is CASSLYRVGNEKLFF. In nucleotide form, the sequence is TGTGCCAGCAGCTTATACAGGGTTGGTAATGAAAAACTGTTTTTT. Reference TRBV7-8 and TRBJ1-4 genes cover what lies past the CDR3, so the full variable domain is GAGVSQSPRYKVAKRGQDVALRCDPISGHVSLFWYQQALGQGPEFLTYFQNEAQLDKSGLPSDRFFAERPEGSVSTLKIQRTQQEDSAVYLCASSLYRVGNEKLFFGSGTQLSVL.